The 28 T cell receptor beta chains below all came from one sample that was sequenced in a study of T cell changes during pregnancy in multiple sclerosis. Sequencing used immunoSEQ multiplex PCR; TCRdb keeps in-frame clones, though not all of them. The table records over 45,000 clones, about 90% of them present only once. Sequencing used CD4+ T cells from peripheral blood mononuclear cells, obtained after pregnancy. Every receptor here comes from a female donor with multiple sclerosis, enrolled in a pregnancy study.

V is TRBV28 and J is TRBJ2-6, with TRBD1 identical over 11 bases. Germline-derived CDR1 and CDR2 are MDHEN and SYDVKM. The CDR3 extends over 19 amino acids. V shed 3 bases, J shed 1 base, and the junction held 8 bases outside the gene matches. CDR3 in amino acids: CASSFFRDRGISGANVLTF. The CDR3 DNA reads TGTGCCAGCAGTTTCTTCCGGGACAGGGGGATATCTGGGGCCAACGTCCTGACTTTC.

The chain is built from TRBV7-2 and TRBJ1-2, with a weak D call TRBD1 (6 bases). The germline V and J ends were trimmed by 5 bases and 4 bases, with 17 bases remaining between them. The CDR3 covers 15 residues. The germline V gene encodes CDR1 SGHTA and CDR2 FQGNSA. Here the CDR3 reads CASSKNRELVYGYTF. CDR3 DNA: TGTGCCAGCAGCAAAAACAGGGAATTAGTCTATGGCTACACCTTC. The complete variable domain, with remaining parts taken from reference TRBV7-2 and TRBJ1-2, reads GAGVSQSPSNKVTEKGKDVELRCDPISGHTALYWYRQSLGQGLEFLIYFQGNSAPDKSGLPSDRFSAERTGGSVSTLTIQRTQQEDSAVYLCASSKNRELVYGYTFGSGTRLTVV.

The V call is TRBV6-1, the J call TRBJ1-5; the D gene is possibly TRBD1 (5 bases). CDR1 and CDR2 from the germline V gene are MNHNS and SASEGT. Trimming removed 1 base from V and 4 bases from J, with 11 bases in between. The CDR3 has 15 amino acids. The CDR3 reads CASSEGAGWNQPQHF. CDR3 in DNA: TGTGCCAGCAGTGAAGGTGCAGGGTGGAATCAGCCCCAGCATTTT.

This chain links TRBV14 with TRBJ2-1; 8 nucleotides agree with TRBD2. With V trimmed by 4 bases and J by 4 bases, 6 bases remained unmatched. CDR3 length equals 15 residues. Germline CDR1 and CDR2: SGHDN and FVKESK. The CDR3 DNA reads as TGTGCCAGCAGCCCTTATAGCGGGATATACAATGAGCAGTTCTTC. This sequence encodes CASSPYSGIYNEQFF. The full variable domain, with the rest looked up from reference TRBV14 and TRBJ2-1, is EAGVTQFPSHSVIEKGQTVTLRCDPISGHDNLYWYRRVMGKEIKFLLHFVKESKQDESGMPNNRFLAERTGGTYSTLKVQPAELEDSGVYFCASSPYSGIYNEQFFGPGTRLTVL.

The rearrangement links TRBV7-2 to TRBJ1-2, with TRBD1 as a possible D gene (6 bases). This CDR3 is built from 15 residues. Germline V gives CDR1 SGHTA, CDR2 FQGNSA. The germline V and J ends were trimmed by 1 base and 4 bases, with 13 bases remaining between them. CDR3 protein: CASSLVGTQSYGYTF. CDR3 DNA sequence: TGTGCCAGCAGCTTAGTTGGGACACAAAGCTATGGCTACACCTTC.

The J gene is TRBJ2-7, the V gene TRBV28, with 9 nucleotides matching TRBD2. This CDR3 spans 14 amino acids. Germline V lookup: CDR1 MDHEN, CDR2 SYDVKM. Losses at the gene ends were 6 bases for V and 0 bases for J; bases not matched to a gene: 3. CDR3 region: CASRLAGSSYEQYF. For the CDR3, the DNA is TGTGCCAGCAGGCTAGCGGGGAGCTCCTACGAGCAGTACTTC. Complete variable domain (other parts from reference TRBV28 and TRBJ2-7): DVKVTQSSRYLVKRTGEKVFLECVQDMDHENMFWYRQDPGLGLRLIYFSYDVKMKEKGDIPEGYSVSREKKERFSLILESASTNQTSMYLCASRLAGSSYEQYFGPGTRLTVT.

The J gene is TRBJ1-4, the V gene TRBV19, with D maybe TRBD1 (5 bases). Per the germline V gene, CDR1 is LNHDA and CDR2 is SQIVND (reference sequence). The CDR3 is made up of 17 amino acids. With 1 base removed from V and 4 bases from J, the gap between germline ends came to 16 bases. CDR3 region: CASSIADVQVGNEKLFF. The CDR3 DNA follows: TGTGCCAGTAGTATAGCTGACGTACAGGTGGGTAATGAAAAACTGTTTTTT.

This sequence joins TRBV11-3 and TRBJ2-5; 11 bases are shared with TRBD2. Germline trimming cut 6 bases from V and 5 bases from J; bases unmatched to any gene: 11. CDR1 and CDR2 from the germline V gene are SGHNT and YENEEA. The CDR3 length is 16 residues. This CDR3 reads CASSGGGLAEGETQYF. The CDR3 DNA follows: TGTGCCAGCAGTGGGGGGGGACTAGCGGAAGGCGAGACCCAGTACTTC. The variable domain in full, with the rest retrieved from reference TRBV11-3 and TRBJ2-5, is EAGVVQSPRYKIIEKKQPVAFWCNPISGHNTLYWYLQNLGQGPELLIRYENEEAVDDSQLPKDRFSAERLKGVDSTLKIQPAELGDSAVYLCASSGGGLAEGETQYFGPGTRLLVL.

The rearrangement uses TRBV19 and TRBJ1-2; TRBD1 matches at 7 bases. The CDR3 extends over 15 amino acids. V lost 4 bases, J lost 4 bases, and 9 bases stayed unmatched. Germline assignment: CDR1 LNHDA and CDR2 SQIVND (reference sequence). Here the CDR3 reads CASSNPGQTFYGYTF. The CDR3 bases are TGTGCCAGTAGTAACCCGGGACAGACCTTCTATGGCTACACCTTC.

The chain uses TRBV2 and TRBJ2-3; D is uncertain. This CDR3 spans 13 amino acids. The V end was cut by 3 bases, the J end by 6 bases, with 10 bases between. In germline, CDR1 is SNHLY, CDR2 FYNNEI. In DNA, the CDR3 is TGTGCCAGCAGTGACGGCCTCGGGGATACGCAGTATTTT. Amino acid sequence: CASSDGLGDTQYF.

The genes are TRBV5-5 and TRBJ2-3; D remains ambiguous. CDR1 and CDR2 from the germline V gene are SGHKS and YYEKEE (reference sequence). The CDR3 contains 13 residues. Trimming cost V 0 bases and J 5 bases, with 7 bases left between them. Written as DNA, the CDR3 is TGTGCCAGCAGCTTGGTACCACAAGATACGCAGTATTTT. Protein product: CASSLVPQDTQYF.

This rearrangement joins TRBV2 to TRBJ1-3; D possibly corresponds to TRBD1 (5 bases). The CDR3 has 15 residues. CDR1 is SNHLY, CDR2 FYNNEI, per germline. The germline V and J ends were trimmed by 7 bases and 0 bases, with 13 bases remaining between them. DNA of the CDR3: TGTGCCAGCACCCTACAGGTTACCTCTGGAAACACCATATATTTT. It translates to CASTLQVTSGNTIYF. Full variable domain (missing parts from reference TRBV2 and TRBJ1-3): EPEVTQTPSHQVTQMGQEVILRCVPISNHLYFYWYRQILGQKVEFLVSFYNNEISEKSEIFDDQFSVERPDGSNFTLKIRSTKLEDSAMYFCASTLQVTSGNTIYFGEGSWLTVV.

This chain links TRBV15 with TRBJ2-4, with 9 bases lining up with TRBD1. V was clipped by 3 bases and J by 7 bases; unmatched bases: 7. The CDR3 runs 15 residues. The V gene's germline CDR1 is LNHNV and CDR2 YYDKDF (reference sequence). Here the CDR3 DNA reads TGTGCCACCAGCAGTGGACAGGGGAAGAGGAACATTCAGTACTTC. This gives the protein CATSSGQGKRNIQYF.

This chain joins TRBV7-9 and TRBJ1-2; weak D call: TRBD1 (6 bases). V was trimmed by 8 bases and J by 6 bases, leaving 13 bases between them. CDR3 length: 12 amino acids. Germline CDR1 SEHNR, CDR2 FQNEAQ (reference sequence). CDR3 in amino acids: CASARQDHGYTF. For the CDR3, the DNA is TGTGCCAGCGCTAGACAGGATCATGGCTACACCTTC. Complete variable domain (other parts from reference TRBV7-9 and TRBJ1-2): DTGVSQNPRHKITKRGQNVTFRCDPISEHNRLYWYRQTLGQGPEFLTYFQNEAQLEKSRLLSDRFSAERPKGSFSTLEIQRTEQGDSAMYLCASARQDHGYTFGSGTRLTVV.

The CDR3 sequence is CASSLGRNSNQPQHF. The CDR3 DNA sequence: TGTGCCAGCAGCTTGGGGCGGAATAGCAATCAGCCCCAGCATTTT. The chain joins TRBV5-4 to TRBJ1-5; D is unclear. Trimming removed 0 bases at V and 0 bases at J, with 7 bases between. This CDR3 comprises 15 residues. Germline loops: CDR1 SGHNT, CDR2 YYREEE (reference sequence).

The J gene is TRBJ2-6, the V gene TRBV25-1; TRBD1 might be the D (6 bases). The V gene lost 2 bases and the J gene lost 4 bases, with 9 bases spanning the gap. Looked up from germline, CDR1 is MGHDK and CDR2 is SYGVNS. The CDR3 consists of 15 residues. The CDR3 reads CASSEQGTGANVLTF. For the CDR3, the DNA is TGTGCCAGCAGTGAACAGGGGACGGGGGCCAACGTCCTGACTTTC.

The V call is TRBV30, the J call TRBJ1-3; D not certain. This CDR3 is built from 16 residues. The germline V gene encodes CDR1 GTSNPN and CDR2 SVGIG (reference sequence). Trimming pared 3 bases from V and 0 bases from J, leaving 15 bases between. This chain's CDR3 is CAWRASERSSGNTIYF. The CDR3 DNA reads as TGTGCCTGGAGAGCTTCCGAGAGGAGCTCTGGAAACACCATATATTTT.

The CDR3 is CASSPSPGDYEQYF. The CDR3 nucleotides are TGTGCCAGCAGCCCCTCACCGGGAGACTACGAGCAGTACTTC. The chain uses TRBV7-3 and TRBJ2-7, with a tentative D call TRBD2 (6 bases). Trimming left V 5 bases short and J 3 bases short, with 14 bases between. CDR1 SGHTA and CDR2 FQGTGA come from the germline V gene. This CDR3 contains 14 residues.

The J gene is TRBJ2-6, the V gene TRBV18; 9 bases agree with TRBD2. Germline V CDR1 and CDR2: KGHSH, LQKENI. The CDR3 runs 19 residues. The V segment lost 3 bases and the J segment 0 bases; nucleotides outside the gene matches: 9. The CDR3 reads CASSPISGSSLSGANVLTF. The DNA for the CDR3 is TGTGCCAGCTCACCGATTAGCGGGAGTAGTCTCTCTGGGGCCAACGTCCTGACTTTC.

The chain uses TRBV28 and TRBJ2-5; D may be TRBD2 (6 bases). This CDR3 comprises 15 residues. Per the germline V gene, CDR1 is MDHEN and CDR2 is SYDVKM. Trimming stripped 5 bases from V and 3 bases from J, with 16 bases between. In nucleotides, the CDR3 is TGTGCCAGCAGTGTCCCGGGACTGGGGAAAGAGACCCAGTACTTC. As protein: CASSVPGLGKETQYF.

The V call is TRBV19, the J call TRBJ1-4; no clear D gene. Germline V gene lookup returns CDR1 LNHDA and CDR2 SQIVND (reference sequence). Trimming took off 5 bases at V and 0 bases at J, with 16 bases between the two ends. This CDR3 has 17 amino acids. The CDR3 here is CASSAQTSPATNEKLFF. CDR3 sequence (DNA): TGTGCCAGTAGTGCCCAGACATCTCCTGCAACTAATGAAAAACTGTTTTTT.

The J gene is TRBJ2-1, the V gene TRBV7-9; a weak D match, TRBD1 (6 bases). V was pared by 5 bases and J by 5 bases, with 13 bases between. The CDR3 consists of 14 residues. Per the germline V gene, CDR1 is SEHNR and CDR2 is FQNEAQ (reference sequence). The CDR3 DNA reads as TGTGCCAGCAGCGTTAAGGACAGTAACAATGAGCAGTTCTTC. As protein: CASSVKDSNNEQFF. Looking up the rest from reference TRBV7-9 and TRBJ2-1 gives the full variable domain: DTGVSQNPRHKITKRGQNVTFRCDPISEHNRLYWYRQTLGQGPEFLTYFQNEAQLEKSRLLSDRFSAERPKGSFSTLEIQRTEQGDSAMYLCASSVKDSNNEQFFGPGTRLTVL.

This chain uses TRBV5-5 with TRBJ1-3, with 9 bases that match TRBD1. Germline lookup yields CDR1 SGHKS and CDR2 YYEKEE (reference sequence). CDR3 length: 14 amino acids. With V trimmed by 3 bases and J by 2 bases, 0 bases remained unmatched. CDR3 in DNA: TGTGCCAGCAGCTGGACAGGGGCTGGAAACACCATATATTTT. It codes for CASSWTGAGNTIYF.

The chain joins TRBV11-2 to TRBJ2-1; no clear D gene. This CDR3 is built from 13 residues. Trimming cost V 5 bases and J 6 bases, with 11 bases left between them. CDR1 is SGHAT and CDR2 is FQNNGV in the germline V gene. The CDR3 DNA sequence: TGTGCCAGCAGCCCCCCTGGCATCAATGAGCAGTTCTTC. Translation gives CASSPPGINEQFF.

CDR3 nucleotide sequence: TGTGCCAGCTCACCAGATATAACAAGCTCCTACGAGCAGTACTTC. Translation gives CASSPDITSSYEQYF. V is TRBV18 and J is TRBJ2-7; no clear D. The CDR3 runs to 15 residues. CDR1 is KGHSH and CDR2 is LQKENI in the germline V gene. V was pared by 2 bases and J by 0 bases, with 11 bases between.

The chain uses TRBV18 and TRBJ2-1; 9 bases map to TRBD1. Unmatched junction bases numbered 3, after V lost 4 bases and J lost 8 bases. The CDR3 consists of 13 residues. From germline, CDR1 is KGHSH and CDR2 LQKENI. CDR3 DNA sequence: TGTGCCAGCTCACTTAGGACAGGGGATGAGCAGTTCTTC. Its translation: CASSLRTGDEQFF.

The CDR3 here is CASSLGTSQDTQYF. CDR3 coding DNA: TGCGCCAGCAGCTTGGGCACTAGCCAAGATACGCAGTATTTT. V usage is TRBV5-1 and J usage is TRBJ2-3, with D tentatively TRBD2 (6 bases). The CDR3 totals 14 residues. V lost 0 bases to trimming and J lost 5 bases, with 10 bases between them. Germline values: CDR1 SGHRS, CDR2 YFSETQ.

The chain combines TRBV27 with TRBJ2-7, with 8 positions matching TRBD2. The V gene's germline CDR1 is MNHEY and CDR2 SMNVEV (reference sequence). The CDR3 extends over 16 amino acids. The J segment lost 3 bases and the V segment lost 6 bases, leaving 13 bases of the junction unmatched. CDR3 region: CASSSPRSGSSYEQYF. The CDR3 nucleotides are TGTGCCAGCAGCAGCCCTAGGAGCGGGAGTAGCTACGAGCAGTACTTC.